The clone carrying this TCR beta chain was recorded only once. The data were taken from a study of blood T cell repertoires in COVID-19. Sequenced by immunoSEQ multiplex PCR; TCRdb stores in-frame clones only, minus some. In the table there are 270,000 or so clones, around 81% of which are singletons. This CDR3 contains 15 residues. V shed 4 bases and J shed 4 bases, with 14 bases lying between them. Germline-derived CDR1 and CDR2 are MGHRA and YSYEKL. The clonotype comes from a woman aged 60-75 years with active or convalescent COVID-19. The genes are TRBV4-1 and TRBJ2-1; the D gene is possibly TRBD2 (7 bases). The sequencing input was peripheral blood. CDR3 coding DNA: TGCGCCAGCAGCCCGAGGGGGGGTCAGTACAATGAGCAGTTCTTC. Translated: CASSPRGGQYNEQFF.